Listed below are T cell receptor beta chains from one sample, sequenced in a study of blood T cell repertoires in COVID-19. Here immunoSEQ multiplex PCR was the method, and the copy in TCRdb shows in-frame clones only, minus some. The sample includes about 410,000 clones, about 90% of them seen just once. The source material was PBMCs or T cells enriched from blood (not recorded which). These receptors were taken from a man aged 18 to 29 who had recovered from COVID-19. Both conserved end residues are part of each CDR3. D genes are given only for firm matches. Clone size is stated in some rows and not others, as once, few, many or a class when expanded.

cdr3_length	d_call	clone_size	v_call	j_call	cdr3_nt	cdr3_aa
15	-	-	TRBV11-3	TRBJ1-6	TGTGCCAGCAGTCAGGATAGCTCCTATAATTCACCCCTCCACTTT	CASSQDSSYNSPLHF
13	TRBD1	-	TRBV12-3/TRBV12-4	TRBJ2-7	TGTGCCAGCACCTTAGGACAGGGAGGCGAGCAGTACTTC	CASTLGQGGEQYF
16	TRBD2	-	TRBV10-3	TRBJ2-3	TGTGCCACCACTCCGGGGGCACTAGCGGGCACAGATACGCAGTATTTT	CATTPGALAGTDTQYF
11	-	-	TRBV2	TRBJ1-5	TGTGCCAGCAGACTCGATCAGCCCCAGCATTTT	CASRLDQPQHF
16	-	-	TRBV9	TRBJ2-3	TGTGCCAGCAGCGTACCTAGCGCCACCGAGTTGGATACGCAGTATTTT	CASSVPSATELDTQYF
16	-	-	TRBV18	TRBJ1-5	TGTGCCAGCTCACCAGGAGGGCGTTATAGCAATCAGCCCCAGCATTTT	CASSPGGRYSNQPQHF
15	TRBD1	-	TRBV5-4	TRBJ1-6	TGTGCCAGCAGCTTGAAGGGGACAGGGAATTCACCCCTCCACTTT	CASSLKGTGNSPLHF
16	TRBD2	-	TRBV5-6	TRBJ2-1	TGTGCCAGCAGCCTGGGACTAGCGGGGGGGTTCGATGAGCAGTTCTTC	CASSLGLAGGFDEQFF
14	-	-	TRBV6-5	TRBJ1-2	TGTGCCAGCAGTTTATACAGGAGAAACTATGGCTACACCTTC	CASSLYRRNYGYTF
14	-	-	TRBV27	TRBJ1-3	TGTGCCAGCAGTTTATTCCCAGGGTCAAACACCATATATTTT	CASSLFPGSNTIYF
15	TRBD2	-	TRBV19	TRBJ2-5	TGTGCCAGTAGCCCACGACTAGCGTTACAAGAGACCCAGTACTTC	CASSPRLALQETQYF
15	-	-	TRBV27	TRBJ2-7	TGTGCCAACGCGGGTTCACCAAACAATTACTACGAGCAGTACTTC	CANAGSPNNYYEQYF
13	TRBD1	-	TRBV19	TRBJ1-1	TGTGCCAGTTGCAGGGGGAAAGTCACTGAAGCTTTCTTT	CASCRGKVTEAFF
13	-	once	TRBV12-3/TRBV12-4	TRBJ1-2	TGTGCCAGCAGTATTAGGAGGAACTATGGCTACACCTTC	CASSIRRNYGYTF
14	TRBD1	-	TRBV10-2	TRBJ1-1	TGCGCCAGCAGTAGGGGACAGGGTATACCTGAAGCTTTCTTT	CASSRGQGIPEAFF
13	-	-	TRBV2	TRBJ1-6	TGTGCCAGCTCCCGGGGGGCGGGTTCACCCCTCCACTTT	CASSRGAGSPLHF
14	TRBD1	-	TRBV11-2	TRBJ1-5	TGTGCCAGCAGCTTCACAGGGGGTGAACAGCCCCAGCATTTT	CASSFTGGEQPQHF
13	-	-	TRBV18	TRBJ1-1	TGTGCCAGCTCACTGGACAGTTTGGCTGAAGCTTTCTTT	CASSLDSLAEAFF
13	-	-	TRBV11-1	TRBJ2-1	TGTGCCAGCAGCTTAGACATAAACAATGAGCAGTTCTTC	CASSLDINNEQFF
13	-	-	TRBV19	TRBJ2-7	TGTGCCAGTATGGGATTTGGGAGGCGCGAGCAGTACTTC	CASMGFGRREQYF
15	TRBD2	-	TRBV2	TRBJ2-1	TGTGCCAGCAGTGAAACAGCGGGAGCTTGGAATGAGCAGTTCTTC	CASSETAGAWNEQFF
14	-	-	TRBV3-1/TRBV3-2	TRBJ2-6	TGTGCCAGCAATAGTAGATCTGGGGCCAACGTCCTGACTTTC	CASNSRSGANVLTF
14	TRBD2	-	TRBV9	TRBJ2-5	TGTGCCAGCAACCAGGGACTACCCCAAGAGACCCAGTACTTC	CASNQGLPQETQYF
14	TRBD1	-	TRBV2	TRBJ1-1	TGTGCCAGCAGTGTTGACAGGGGAGGCCCTGAAGCTTTCTTT	CASSVDRGGPEAFF